The rows below give T cell receptor beta chains drawn from one sample of a study of OX40 agonist ivuxolimab in advanced cancers. The assay was immunoSEQ multiplex PCR, and TCRdb's table has in-frame clones only and misses some. The table includes approximately 84,000 clones, just over 85% detected once. The sample in question was CD4+ or CD8+ T cells sorted from blood, obtained in a trial of the OX40 agonist ivuxolimab. These receptors all come from an adult with an advanced solid tumor such as melanoma, head and neck, liver or kidney cancer. Each CDR3 is given without its conserved first and last residue.

v_gene: TRBV19
len: 11
CDR3aa: ASSTLPRQGAF

v_gene: TRBV5-6
len: 12
CDR3aa: ASSLVQGVTEAF

v_gene: TRBV30
len: 11
CDR3aa: AWSVHENTEAF

v_gene: TRBV6-9
len: 12
CDR3aa: ASSYTTSGNTIY

v_gene: TRBV5-4
len: 12
CDR3aa: ASSLAGGSYEQY

v_gene: TRBV19
len: 14
CDR3aa: ASRPLPAGENTEAF

v_gene: TRBV30
len: 13
CDR3aa: AWSLPVSWSPEQY

v_gene: TRBV7-3
len: 12
CDR3aa: ASSLGGLDNEQF

v_gene: TRBV28
len: 14
CDR3aa: ASSPGLAGGRNEQF

v_gene: TRBV30
len: 17
CDR3aa: AWTGGAGIFISSYNEQF

v_gene: TRBV19
len: 12
CDR3aa: ASSIRVGNYGYT